This T cell receptor (beta chain) is drawn from a study of shared clonotypes between healthy human individuals. Terminally differentiated effector memory CD45RA+ cells were left out of the naive CD8 fraction, which was CD45RO-negative and positively selected for CCR7. Donors included only healthy HIV-negative adults lacking recent acute infections or vaccinations. The assay was immunoSEQ multiplex PCR, and TCRdb's table has in-frame clones only and misses some. The sample contains roughly 1,800,000 clones, 85% to 95% of which appear only once. The germline V gene encodes CDR1 SEHNR and CDR2 FQNEAQ (reference sequence). This CDR3 comprises 16 residues. V shed 5 bases, J shed 5 bases, and the junction held 10 bases outside the gene matches.

Sequencing used naive CD8+ T cells sorted from blood. This chain links TRBV7-9 with TRBJ2-5; 11 bases are shared with TRBD1. This TCR was recovered from a man aged 18 to 35 in good health. The CDR3 spells CASSDQDRGHRETQYF. CDR3 DNA: TGTGCCAGCAGCGATCAGGACAGGGGGCACCGGGAGACCCAGTACTTC.